The rows below give T cell receptor beta chains drawn from one sample of a study of blood T cell repertoires in COVID-19. Produced via immunoSEQ multiplex PCR; TCRdb's table is partial and in-frame only. The sample holds around 200,000 clones, 70% to 90% seen once. The sequenced material came from peripheral blood. The receptors stem from a woman older than 75 with acute or convalescent COVID-19. CDR3s include the opening cysteine and the closing phenylalanine or tryptophan.

V gene	CDR3 protein
TRBV27	CASSTRLAGAYEQYF
TRBV6-4	CASSGEGGTDTQYF
TRBV3-1/TRBV3-2	CASSQRGGSYSNSPLHF
TRBV4-3	CASSPRTGTGANEQFF
TRBV5-1	CASYPISGVGNEQFF
TRBV19	CASPSGASGIGNTIYF
TRBV5-1	CASSLEDSNYGYTF
TRBV5-4	CASSLAGYRVEQYF
TRBV5-8	CASSLDRGGYQPQHF
TRBV6-4	CASWDGGPSSYEQYF
TRBV10-3	CAISAPGVGEQYF
TRBV5-1	CASSLSDTGDTEAFF
TRBV6-5	CASKRRAGTASVQYF
TRBV18	CASSLQLPSGNTIYF
TRBV2	CASSRDRDEKLFF
TRBV6-1	CASSELGQGNTEAFF
TRBV7-2	CASSAQGYEQYF
TRBV13	CASSLSLAGENTGELFF
TRBV7-9	CASSFTGQTYNEQFF
TRBV19	CASSIKGQGSFHYGYTF
TRBV19	CASSVRAETSGNPHNEQFF
TRBV19	CASSAQGRDYGYTF
TRBV5-1	CASSSTPGVAGSYEQYF
TRBV9	CASSVGAATSTGELFF
TRBV2	CASSVGRLSLSNTEAFF
TRBV12-3/TRBV12-4	CASSPTYTGELFF
TRBV5-1	CASNRGLAGGQETQYF
TRBV19	CASSIGRGVYEQYF
TRBV7-9	CASSLFTGVNTGELFF
TRBV3-1/TRBV3-2	CASSHHRGGQGNYEQYF